This TCR beta chain was obtained from a study of blood T cell repertoires in COVID-19. About the research overall: Material from acute and convalescent COVID-19 was sourced from the United States, Italy and Spain. PBMCs, B-cell-depleted T cells, or T cells were the source of the cDNA or gDNA that made up the material.

V lost 0 bases and J 3 bases, leaving 6 bases between the germline ends. The CDR3 is 14 residues long. CDR1 and CDR2 from the germline V gene are KGHSH and LQKENI. Original analysis: Nucleated cell number was recorded as an estimate derived from reference gene primer amplification. The data were produced by immunoSEQ multiplex PCR, yet TCRdb's version contains in-frame clones alone and is incomplete. V, J and clone size were drawn from that table, and D and trimming were deduced from the DNA. Among about 250,000 clones listed, roughly 80% were seen once. This sequence was found in a man aged 45-60 years with active or convalescent COVID-19. The specimen sequenced was peripheral blood. This sequence joins TRBV18 and TRBJ1-3; D is unclear. The CDR3 nucleotides read TGTGCCAGCTCACCACCGGCAGGTGGAAACACCATATATTTT. Protein: CASSPPAGGNTIYF.